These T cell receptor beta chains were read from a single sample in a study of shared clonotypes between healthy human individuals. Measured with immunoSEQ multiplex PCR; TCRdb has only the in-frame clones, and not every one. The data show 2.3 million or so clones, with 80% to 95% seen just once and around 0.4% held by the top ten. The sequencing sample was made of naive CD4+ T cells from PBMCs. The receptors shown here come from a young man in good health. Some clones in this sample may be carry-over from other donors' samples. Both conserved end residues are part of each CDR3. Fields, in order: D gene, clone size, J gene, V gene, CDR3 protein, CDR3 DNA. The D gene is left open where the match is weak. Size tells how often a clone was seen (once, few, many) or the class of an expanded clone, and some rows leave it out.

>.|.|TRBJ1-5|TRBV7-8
CASSLVDSNQPQHF
TGTGCCAGCAGCTTAGTCGACAGCAATCAGCCCCAGCATTTT
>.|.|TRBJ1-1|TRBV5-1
CASSLAGGPSATEAFF
TGCGCCAGCAGCTTGGCCGGCGGCCCGTCGGCGACTGAAGCTTTCTTT
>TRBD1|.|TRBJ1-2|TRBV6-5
CASSYGQGRYGYTF
TGTGCCAGCAGTTACGGACAGGGGCGTTATGGCTACACCTTC
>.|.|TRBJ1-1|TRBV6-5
CASSYSPPYRRTEAFF
TGTGCCAGCAGTTACTCCCCGCCCTACCGTAGGACTGAAGCTTTCTTT
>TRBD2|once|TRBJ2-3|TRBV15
CATSRSSGSRVDTQYF
TGTGCCACCAGCAGAAGTAGCGGGAGCAGGGTAGATACGCAGTATTTT
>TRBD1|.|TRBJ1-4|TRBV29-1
CSSQGATNEKLFF
TGCAGCTCCCAGGGGGCAACTAATGAAAAACTGTTTTTT
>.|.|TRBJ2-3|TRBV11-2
CASSYTFASGRATDTQYF
.
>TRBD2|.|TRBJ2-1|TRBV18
CASSPASGRTYYNEQFF
TGTGCCAGCTCACCAGCTAGCGGGAGGACCTACTACAATGAGCAGTTCTTC
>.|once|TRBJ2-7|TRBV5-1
CASSLVATQAGWQYF
TGCGCCAGCAGCTTGGTGGCGACGCAGGCCGGTTGGCAGTACTTC
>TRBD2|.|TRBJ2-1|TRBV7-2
CASSLFSGRAGEQFF
TGTGCCAGCAGCTTATTCAGCGGGAGGGCCGGTGAGCAGTTCTTC
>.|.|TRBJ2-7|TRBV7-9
CASSLTVIGEQYF
TGTGCCAGCAGCTTAACCGTGATTGGGGAGCAGTACTTC
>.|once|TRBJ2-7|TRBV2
CASIRGPYEQYF
TGTGCCAGCATCCGGGGTCCCTACGAGCAGTACTTC
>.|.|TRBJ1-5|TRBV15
CATSRARFQPQHF
TGTGCCACCAGCAGAGCTCGGTTTCAGCCCCAGCATTTT
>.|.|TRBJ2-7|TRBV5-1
CASSLGPTDYEQYF
TGCGCCAGCAGCCTCGGGCCTACCGACTACGAGCAGTACTTC
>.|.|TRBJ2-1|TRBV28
CASSSPLHGMDNEQFF
TGTGCCAGCAGTTCCCCGTTGCATGGGATGGACAATGAGCAGTTCTTC
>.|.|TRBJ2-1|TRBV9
CASSPTPGPEQGEQFF
TGTGCCAGCAGCCCGACCCCTGGACCCGAACAGGGTGAGCAGTTCTTC
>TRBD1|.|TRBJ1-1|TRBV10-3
CAISEPQGAFTEAFF
TGTGCCATCAGTGAGCCACAGGGGGCTTTCACTGAAGCTTTCTTT
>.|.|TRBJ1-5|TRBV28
CASNIKGVLEPQHF
TGTGCCAGCAACATAAAAGGGGTCCTGGAGCCCCAGCATTTT
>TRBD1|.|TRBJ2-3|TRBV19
CASSIASGQAWGDTQYF
TGTGCCAGTAGTATAGCATCGGGACAGGCCTGGGGGGATACGCAGTATTTT
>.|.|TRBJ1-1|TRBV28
CASSSVRTEAFF
TGTGCCAGCAGCTCGGTGAGGACTGAAGCTTTCTTT
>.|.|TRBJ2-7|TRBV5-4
CASSVITVPYEQYF
TGTGCCAGCAGTGTCATCACTGTCCCCTACGAGCAGTACTTC
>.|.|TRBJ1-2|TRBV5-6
CASSWAQGGYGYTF
TGTGCCAGCAGCTGGGCGCAGGGAGGCTATGGCTACACCTTC
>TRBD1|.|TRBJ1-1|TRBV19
CASSPDRWMEAFF
TGTGCCAGTAGCCCGGACAGGTGGATGGAAGCTTTCTTT
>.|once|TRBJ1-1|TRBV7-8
CASSLGPRTEAFF
TGTGCCAGCAGCTTAGGCCCCCGGACTGAAGCTTTCTTT
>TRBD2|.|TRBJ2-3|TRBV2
CASSDGTSGSTDTQYF
TGTGCCAGCAGCGACGGGACTAGCGGGAGCACAGATACGCAGTATTTT
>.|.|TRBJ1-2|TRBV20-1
CSAEWNGYTF
TGCAGTGCTGAATGGAATGGCTACACCTTC
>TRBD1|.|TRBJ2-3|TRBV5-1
CASSGTGSGTDTQYF
TGCGCCAGCAGCGGGACAGGTAGCGGCACAGATACGCAGTATTTT
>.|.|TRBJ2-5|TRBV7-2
CASSLYGIDGTQYF
TGTGCCAGCAGCTTATATGGTATTGACGGGACCCAGTACTTC
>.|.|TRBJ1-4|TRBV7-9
CASRPGGATNEKLFF
TGTGCCAGCAGGCCCGGGGGCGCAACTAATGAAAAACTGTTTTTT
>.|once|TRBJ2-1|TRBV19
CASALEGSQGNEQFF
TGTGCCAGTGCCCTGGAGGGGTCGCAAGGGAATGAGCAGTTCTTC
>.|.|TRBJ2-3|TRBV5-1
CASSLAPGPYTDTQYF
TGCGCCAGCAGCTTGGCCCCGGGACCCTACACAGATACGCAGTATTTT
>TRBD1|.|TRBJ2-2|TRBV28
CASNPGQGAGGELFF
TGTGCCAGCAACCCGGGACAGGGGGCAGGTGGGGAGCTGTTTTTT
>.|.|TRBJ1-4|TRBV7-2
CASSLRTAANEKLFF
TGTGCCAGCAGCTTACGAACCGCAGCTAATGAAAAACTGTTTTTT
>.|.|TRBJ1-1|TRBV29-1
CSVAINRNTEAFF
TGCAGCGTCGCTATAAACCGGAACACTGAAGCTTTCTTT
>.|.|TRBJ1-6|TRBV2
CARQQSNSPLHF
TGTGCCAGACAGCAGAGTAATTCACCCCTCCACTTT
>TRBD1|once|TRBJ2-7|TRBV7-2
CASSHGQGSYEQYF
TGTGCCAGCAGCCATGGACAGGGGTCCTACGAGCAGTACTTC
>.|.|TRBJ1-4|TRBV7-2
CASSTRRGLEKLFF
TGTGCCAGCAGCACCCGGCGAGGGCTTGAAAAACTGTTTTTT
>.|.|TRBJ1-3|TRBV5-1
CASSGQSSGNTIYF
TGCGCCAGCAGCGGACAGTCATCTGGAAACACCATATATTTT
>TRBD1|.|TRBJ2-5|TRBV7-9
CASSLGRGFETQYF
TGTGCCAGCAGCTTGGGCAGGGGGTTTGAGACCCAGTACTTC
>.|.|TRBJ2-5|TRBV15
CATSRVKVQGRVLGEETQYF
TGTGCCACCAGCAGAGTTAAAGTTCAGGGCCGGGTTTTGGGCGAAGAGACCCAGTACTTC
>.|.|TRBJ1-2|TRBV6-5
CASSSTVGTGTYGYTF
TGTGCCAGCAGTTCGACCGTGGGAACAGGCACCTATGGCTACACCTTC
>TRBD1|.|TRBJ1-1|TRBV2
CATRTGDTEAFF
TGTGCCACCAGGACAGGGGACACTGAAGCTTTCTTT
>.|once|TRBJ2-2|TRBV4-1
CASSQVITLRELFF
TGCGCCAGCAGCCAAGTAATCACCTTACGGGAGCTGTTTTTT
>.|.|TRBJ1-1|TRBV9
CASSTPRPGGLNTEAFF
TGTGCCAGCAGCACTCCACGACCGGGGGGGTTGAACACTGAAGCTTTCTTT
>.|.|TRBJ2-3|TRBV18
CASSPSTVPQYF
TGTGCCAGCTCACCAAGCACCGTCCCGCAGTATTTT
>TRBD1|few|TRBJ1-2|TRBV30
CAWSGDRDYGYTF
TGTGCCTGGAGCGGGGACAGGGACTATGGCTACACCTTC
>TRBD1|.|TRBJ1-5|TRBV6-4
CASSPQGAGQPQHF
TGTGCCAGCAGTCCACAGGGGGCTGGGCAGCCCCAGCATTTT
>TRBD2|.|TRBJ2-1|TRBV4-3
CASSPGLAANNEQFF
TGCGCCAGCAGCCCGGGACTAGCAGCAAACAATGAGCAGTTCTTC
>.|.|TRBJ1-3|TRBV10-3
CAIRQGAGNTIYF
TGTGCCATCAGACAGGGTGCTGGAAACACCATATATTTT
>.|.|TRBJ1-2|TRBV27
CASQPGGRGQFHYGYTF
TGTGCCAGCCAACCGGGAGGCAGGGGCCAATTTCACTATGGCTACACCTTC